Below, one T cell receptor (beta chain) is given with its context. What it recognizes is unknown. cDNA serving as the sequencing template came from extracted, reverse transcribed RNA. The repertoire was sequenced with immunoSEQ multiplex PCR; TCRdb's copy has only in-frame clones and lacks some. This table holds about 250,000 clones, 60% found once. The treatment here: oral pan-JAK inhibitor, 5-10 mg twice daily. Peripheral blood and lesional scalp punch biopsies were taken from alopecia areata patients. V trimming: 3 bases; J trimming: 1 base; junction bases outside the gene matches: 10. CDR1 is GTSNPN, CDR2 SVGIG, per germline (reference sequence). This CDR3 contains 16 residues. The sample belongs to a study of CD8+ T cells in alopecia areata. In the study overall: Oral tofacitinib (5 to 10 mg twice daily) was administered to treated patients. Study conclusions and caveats: Treatment with tofacitinib significantly lowered scalp clonality and reduced expanded CD8+ clones among the top 100. Sequencing of scalp tissue also captures the resident alphabeta T cells of normal skin.

V and J are TRBV30 and TRBJ2-3, with 7 bases matching TRBD1. Sequences were derived from CD4+ T cells sorted from blood, sampled around week 53, from a patient treated with tofacitinib. The receptor was isolated from a human donor with alopecia areata. The DNA for the CDR3 is TGTGCCTGGAGGGTGACAGGGAAGGACGGCACAGATACGCAGTATTTT. Amino acid sequence: CAWRVTGKDGTDTQYF.